This paragraph covers one TCR beta chain sequence. The data stem from a study of blood T cell repertoires in COVID-19. In the original workflow: The authors estimated nucleated cell counts from reference gene primer amplification. Sequencing used immunoSEQ multiplex PCR; TCRdb keeps in-frame clones, though not all of them. The V and J calls and the clone size are those of that table, but D and trimming were determined from the DNA. The sample has 40,000 to 55,000 clones, around 85% seen once. Germline lookup yields CDR1 MNHNY and CDR2 SVGAGI (reference sequence). V was pared by 2 bases and J by 4 bases, with 9 bases between. The CDR3 extends over 14 amino acids.

The clonotype comes from a woman aged 80 or over with acute or convalescent COVID-19. Sequencing was carried out using peripheral blood. J is TRBJ1-5 and V is TRBV6-6; D is unclear. The CDR3 region is CASSYPEENQPQHF. The CDR3 bases are TGTGCCAGCAGTTACCCAGAAGAAAATCAGCCCCAGCATTTT.